Listed below are T cell receptor beta chains from one sample, sequenced in a study of cytomegalovirus exposure and HLA in healthy donors. This table comes from immunoSEQ multiplex PCR, and its TCRdb copy is limited to in-frame clones, with some not included. The table records roughly 190,000 clones, roughly 80% of them present only once. Material: PBMCs. These receptors all stem from a female donor in good health and CMV-seronegative. Each CDR3 is given with its conserved first and last residue. Fields, in order: J gene, clone size, D gene, V gene, CDR3 DNA, CDR3 protein. D genes are given only for firm matches. Only part of the rows carry a size: once, few, many, or a class if the clone is expanded.

>TRBJ1-5|.|TRBD1|TRBV5-1
TGCGCCAGCACCGAAGACAGGGGGATACAGCCCCAGCATTTT
CASTEDRGIQPQHF
>TRBJ2-7|once|TRBD2|TRBV6-4
TGTGCCAGCAGTGACCGGGAGGGGTGCCCCTACGAGCAGTACTTC
CASSDREGCPYEQYF
>TRBJ1-6|.|.|TRBV7-8
TGTGCCAGCAGCTTGGGCAGGGGTGACTCACCCCTCCACTTT
CASSLGRGDSPLHF
>TRBJ2-5|once|.|TRBV5-1
TGCGCCAGCAGACAGGCGACAGGGAGGGAGACCCAGTACTTC
CASRQATGRETQYF
>TRBJ2-7|.|TRBD2|TRBV13
TGTGCCAGCAGCCTAACTAGCGGGAGGGAGCAGTACTTC
CASSLTSGREQYF
>TRBJ1-5|.|.|TRBV6-1
TGTGCCAGCAGCCAATGGAGGGGTGTTCAGCCCCAGCATTTT
CASSQWRGVQPQHF
>TRBJ2-4|.|.|TRBV19
TGTGCCAGTAGTATGAGGGGCAGGGGAGTCGAAAACATTCAGTACTTC
CASSMRGRGVENIQYF
>TRBJ1-2|.|.|TRBV18
TGTGCCAGCTCACCACCGGTCGAGGGTCTTGGCTACACCTTC
CASSPPVEGLGYTF
>TRBJ1-1|.|.|TRBV19
TGTGCCAGTAGTGTCACCCATCTTCCGGGGGGCACTGAAGCTTTCTTT
CASSVTHLPGGTEAFF
>TRBJ1-1|.|.|TRBV4-2
TGTGCCAGCAGCCAAGATCAGGGGAATACTGAAGCTTTCTTT
CASSQDQGNTEAFF
>TRBJ1-5|.|.|TRBV7-3
TGTGCCAGCAGCTTCGGGGGGGGTCAGCCCCAGCATTTT
CASSFGGGQPQHF
>TRBJ2-7|.|TRBD2|TRBV5-1
TGCGCCAGCAGCGTTCCGATAGCGGGCCACTACGAGCAGTACTTC
CASSVPIAGHYEQYF
>TRBJ2-1|.|TRBD2|TRBV12-5
TGTGCTAGTGGTTTGGTAGGAGCGGGAGGATACAATGAGCAGTTCTTC
CASGLVGAGGYNEQFF
>TRBJ1-6|.|.|TRBV6-5
TGTGCCAGCAGCTATGAAACAGGGTTTGATTCACCCCTCCACTTT
CASSYETGFDSPLHF
>TRBJ2-7|.|.|TRBV6-1
TGTGCCAGCAGTGAAGACTTTGCTCGGGACGAGCAGTACTTC
CASSEDFARDEQYF
>TRBJ2-7|few|.|TRBV9
TGTGCCAGCAGCGTAGCGAGTACCAACTACGAGCAGTACTTC
CASSVASTNYEQYF
>TRBJ1-2|.|TRBD1|TRBV5-1
TGCGCCAGCAGCTCCAGGACAGGGGGTAACTATGGCTACACCTTC
CASSSRTGGNYGYTF
>TRBJ1-2|.|TRBD1|TRBV19
TGTGCCAGTAGTATAGACTCCGGGACAGGTGGCGGCTACACCTTC
CASSIDSGTGGGYTF
>TRBJ2-5|.|.|TRBV30
TGTGCCTGGAGTGTACGGAGGGAGACCCAGTACTTC
CAWSVRRETQYF
>TRBJ1-4|.|.|TRBV30
TGTGCCTGGAGGGAGGCACGTGAAAAACTGTTTTTT
CAWREAREKLFF
>TRBJ2-7|.|.|TRBV7-6
TGTGCCAGCAGCTTCGAGGCCGAGCAGTACTTC
CASSFEAEQYF
>TRBJ2-3|.|TRBD2|TRBV2
TGTGCCAGCAGTGAACGGCTAGCGGGAGGGGGAGATACGCAGTATTTT
CASSERLAGGGDTQYF
>TRBJ1-1|.|.|TRBV5-6
TGTGCCAGCAGCTTGGCAGAGAACACTGAAGCTTTCTTT
CASSLAENTEAFF
>TRBJ2-3|.|TRBD2|TRBV5-5
TGTGCCAGCAGCTTGGGTCTAGCGGGCTCAGATACGCAGTATTTT
CASSLGLAGSDTQYF
>TRBJ1-1|.|.|TRBV6-1
TGTGCCAGCAGTGGGGGGGGTATGAACACTGAAGCTTTCTTT
CASSGGGMNTEAFF
>TRBJ1-2|.|.|TRBV6-6
TGTGCCAGCAACCCCTCGAGCGGTTATGGCTACACCTTC
CASNPSSGYGYTF
>TRBJ1-5|.|.|TRBV7-2
TGTGCCAGCAGCTTCGTTAGCAATCAGCCCCAGCATTTT
CASSFVSNQPQHF
>TRBJ1-5|once|TRBD1|TRBV2
TGTGCCAGCAGTGACGGACAGGCGCGCAATCAGCCCCAGCATTTT
CASSDGQARNQPQHF